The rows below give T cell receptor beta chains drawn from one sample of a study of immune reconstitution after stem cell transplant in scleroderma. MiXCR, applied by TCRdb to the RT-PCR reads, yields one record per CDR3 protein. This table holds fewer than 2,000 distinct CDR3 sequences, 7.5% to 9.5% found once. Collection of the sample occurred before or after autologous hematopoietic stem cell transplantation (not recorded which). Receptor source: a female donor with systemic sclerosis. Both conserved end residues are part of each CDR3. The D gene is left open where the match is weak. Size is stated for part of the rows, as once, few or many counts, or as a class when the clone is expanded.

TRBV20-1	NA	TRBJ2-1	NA	TGCAGTGCTGGCCGGGACGGGTACAATGAGCAGTTCTTC	CSAGRDGYNEQFF
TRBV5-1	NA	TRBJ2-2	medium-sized	TGCGCCAGCAGCTTGGGGATAGAAGCCGGGGAGCTGTTTTTT	CASSLGIEAGELFF
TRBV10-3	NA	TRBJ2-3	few	TGTGCCATCAGTGCTAGTACAGATACGCAGTATTTT	CAISASTDTQYF
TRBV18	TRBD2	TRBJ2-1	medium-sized	TGTGCCAGCTCACCACCGGCGGGAGGGCCGAACAATGAGCAGTTCTTC	CASSPPAGGPNNEQFF
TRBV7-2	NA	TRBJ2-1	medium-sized	TGTGCCAGCAGCCTTATCTCGGGTGAGCTTCAGGCCCACAATGAGCAGTTCTTC	CASSLISGELQAHNEQFF
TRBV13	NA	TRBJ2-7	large	TGTGCCAGCAGCTTGATGCAGGGGAGAGGCTACGAGCAGTACTTC	CASSLMQGRGYEQYF
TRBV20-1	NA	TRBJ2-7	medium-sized	TGCAGTGCCTCCGGGGCACTCGCGGGGACCTACGAGCAGTACTTC	CSASGALAGTYEQYF
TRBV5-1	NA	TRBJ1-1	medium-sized	TGCGCCAGCAGCTTGGGGTACGAAGCTTTCTTT	CASSLGYEAFF
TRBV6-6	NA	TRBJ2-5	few	TGTGCCAGCAGTAGCCGGGGTGTGGAGACCCAGTACTTC	CASSSRGVETQYF
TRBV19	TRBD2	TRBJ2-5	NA	TGTGCCAGTAGTATAGGGACTAGCGGGGGCTGGGGTATGGAGACCCAGTACTTC	CASSIGTSGGWGMETQYF
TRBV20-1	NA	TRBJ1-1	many	TGCAGTGCCCCAGGAACGGAAACGAACACTGAAGCTTTCTTT	CSAPGTETNTEAFF
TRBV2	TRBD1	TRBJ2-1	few	TGTGCCAGCAGTGAACCGGGACAGGGGGAAAATGAGCAGTTCTTC	CASSEPGQGENEQFF
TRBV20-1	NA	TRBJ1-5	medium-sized	TGCAGTGCTAGAGATCCGGGGATTCCGGGGCAGCCCCAGCATTTT	CSARDPGIPGQPQHF
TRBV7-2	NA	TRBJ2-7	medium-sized	TGTGCCAGCAGCTTAGGAGATATGGAGCAGTACTTC	CASSLGDMEQYF
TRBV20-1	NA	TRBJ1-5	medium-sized	TGCAGTGCAAAAATTCCTCAGGGGAGCAATCAGCCCCAGCATTTT	CSAKIPQGSNQPQHF
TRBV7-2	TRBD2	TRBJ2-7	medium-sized	TGTGCCAGCAGCTCACTAGCGTACTACGAGCAGTACTTC	CASSSLAYYEQYF
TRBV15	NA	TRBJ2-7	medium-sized	TGTGCCACCAGCAGAGATTACGAGCCCGAGCAGTACTTC	CATSRDYEPEQYF
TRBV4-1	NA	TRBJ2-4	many	TGCGCCAGCAGCCAAGACCTGGGCAGTCCTCTAGCCAAAAACATTCAGTACTTC	CASSQDLGSPLAKNIQYF
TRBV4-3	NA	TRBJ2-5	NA	TGCGCCAGCAGCCAAGTGAGCGGAGAAGAGACCCAGTACTTC	CASSQVSGEETQYF
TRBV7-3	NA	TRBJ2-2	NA	TGTGCCAGCAGCTTAAGTTTCCAGGGGTACACCGGGGAGCTGTTTTTT	CASSLSFQGYTGELFF
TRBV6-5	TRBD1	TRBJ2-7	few	TGTGCCAGCAGTTACTCGAGGGTCAGATGGGACCCGGGACAGGGGTACGAGCAGTACTTC	CASSYSRVRWDPGQGYEQYF
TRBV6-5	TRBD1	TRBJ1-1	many	TGTGCCAGCAGTTACGGAGCAGGGGGTGTCACTGAAGCTTTCTTT	CASSYGAGGVTEAFF
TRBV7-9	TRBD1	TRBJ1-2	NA	TGTGCCAGCAGCACAGGGGTACAGGTGGGGGGCTACACCTTC	CASSTGVQVGGYTF
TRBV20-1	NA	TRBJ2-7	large	TGCAGTGCTAGAGATCCCCTAGCCGGTCCCTACGAGCAGTACTTC	CSARDPLAGPYEQYF
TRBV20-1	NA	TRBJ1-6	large	TGCAGTGCTAGAGACAAAAACAATTCACCCCTCCACTTT	CSARDKNNSPLHF
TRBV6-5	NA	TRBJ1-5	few	TGTGCCAGCAGTTACGGCAGGGGCAGGAATCAGCCCCAGCATTTT	CASSYGRGRNQPQHF
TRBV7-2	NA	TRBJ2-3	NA	TGTGCCAGCAGCCTTAAGGGGGGGGGGGCCCGTTTAGATACGCAGTATTTT	CASSLKGGGARLDTQYF
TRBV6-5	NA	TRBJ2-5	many	TGTGCCAGCAGTGCGAACAGGGTATTCCAAGAGACCCAGTACTTC	CASSANRVFQETQYF
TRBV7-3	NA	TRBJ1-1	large	TGTGCCAGCAGCTCCTACAGGAACACTGAAGCTTTCTTT	CASSSYRNTEAFF
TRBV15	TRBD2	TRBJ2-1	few	TGTGCCACCAGCCCCGGGGGACTAGCATCGGAGAAGCAGTTCTTC	CATSPGGLASEKQFF
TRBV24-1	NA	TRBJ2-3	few	TGTGCCACCAGTGACCCCCCTGGGGGCACAGATACGCAGTATTTT	CATSDPPGGTDTQYF
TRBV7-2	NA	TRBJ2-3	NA	TGTGCCAGCAGCCCACACCCCCGGGGGACAGATACGCAGTATTTT	CASSPHPRGTDTQYF
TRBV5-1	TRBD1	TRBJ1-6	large	TGCGCCAGCAGCTTGGCCCCGGGACAGGGCAGGTCACCCCTCCACTTT	CASSLAPGQGRSPLHF